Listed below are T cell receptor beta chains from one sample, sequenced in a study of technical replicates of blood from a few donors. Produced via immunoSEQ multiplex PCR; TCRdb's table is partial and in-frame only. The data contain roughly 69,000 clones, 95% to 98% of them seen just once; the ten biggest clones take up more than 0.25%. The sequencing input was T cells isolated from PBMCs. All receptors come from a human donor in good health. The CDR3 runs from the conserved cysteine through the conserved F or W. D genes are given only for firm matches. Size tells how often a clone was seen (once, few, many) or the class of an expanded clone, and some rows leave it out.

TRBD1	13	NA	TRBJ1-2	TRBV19	CASSMGTGYGYTF	TGTGCCAGTAGTATGGGGACAGGCTATGGCTACACCTTC
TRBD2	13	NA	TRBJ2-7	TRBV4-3	CASSGGGSYEQYF	TGCGCCAGCAGCGGGGGGGGATCCTACGAGCAGTACTTC
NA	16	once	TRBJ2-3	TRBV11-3	CASSLPARTNTDTQYF	TGTGCCAGCAGCTTACCCGCCCGGACTAACACAGATACGCAGTATTTT
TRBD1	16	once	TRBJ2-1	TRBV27	CASSAETGWGGDEQFF	TGTGCCAGCAGTGCGGAGACAGGGTGGGGCGGCGATGAGCAGTTCTTC
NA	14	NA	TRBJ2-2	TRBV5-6	CASSLWQNTGELFF	TGTGCCAGCAGCTTGTGGCAGAACACCGGGGAGCTGTTTTTT
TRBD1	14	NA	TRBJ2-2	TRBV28	CASKGTGNTGELFF	TGTGCCAGCAAGGGGACAGGGAACACCGGGGAGCTGTTTTTT
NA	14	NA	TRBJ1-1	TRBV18	CASSLIQRNTEAFF	TGTGCCAGCTCATTGATACAGAGGAACACTGAAGCTTTCTTT
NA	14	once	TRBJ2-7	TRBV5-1	CASSRSIQVREQYF	TGCGCCAGCAGTCGTAGTATACAGGTACGAGAGCAGTACTTC
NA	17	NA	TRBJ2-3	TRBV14	CASSQVLTDGGTDTQYF	TGTGCCAGCAGCCAAGTGTTAACAGACGGGGGCACAGATACGCAGTATTTT
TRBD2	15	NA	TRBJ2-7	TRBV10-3	CAISGDSGTRSEQYF	TGTGCCATCAGCGGTGACTCCGGGACTAGGAGCGAGCAGTACTTC
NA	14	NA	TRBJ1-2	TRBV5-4	CASSLVGADYGYTF	TGTGCCAGCAGCTTGGTGGGGGCCGACTATGGCTACACCTTC
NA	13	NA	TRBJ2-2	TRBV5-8	CASSLSLGGELFF	TGTGCCAGCAGCTTGAGCCTAGGAGGGGAGCTGTTTTTT
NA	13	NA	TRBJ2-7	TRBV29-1	CSVEVASSYEQYF	TGCAGCGTTGAAGTGGCTAGTTCCTACGAGCAGTACTTC
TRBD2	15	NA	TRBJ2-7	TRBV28	CASSSVAGGWNEQYF	TGTGCCAGCAGCTCTGTAGCGGGAGGTTGGAACGAGCAGTACTTC
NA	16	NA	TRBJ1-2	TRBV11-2	CASSLDVVVAGHGYTF	TGTGCCAGCAGCTTAGATGTGGTTGTGGCAGGGCATGGCTACACCTTC
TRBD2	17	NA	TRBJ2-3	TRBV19	CASSEPGLAGAGDTQYF	TGTGCCAGTAGTGAGCCGGGACTAGCGGGAGCTGGGGATACGCAGTATTTT
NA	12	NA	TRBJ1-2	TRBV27	CASTGGVDGYTF	TGTGCCAGCACTGGGGGCGTGGATGGCTACACCTTC
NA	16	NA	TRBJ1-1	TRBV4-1	CASSQVLFQGTTEAFF	TGCGCCAGCAGCCAAGTCTTGTTTCAGGGGACCACTGAAGCTTTCTTT
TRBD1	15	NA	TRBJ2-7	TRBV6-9	CASRQRDRVVHEQYF	TGTGCCAGCCGCCAGAGGGACAGGGTGGTCCACGAGCAGTACTTC
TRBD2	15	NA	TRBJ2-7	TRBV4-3	CASSQVLAGSYEQYF	TGCGCCAGCAGCCAAGTGCTAGCGGGCTCCTACGAGCAGTACTTC